This T cell receptor beta chain was profiled in a study of cytomegalovirus exposure and HLA in healthy donors. Findings of the study overall: It was shown in a later analysis that HLA-associated TCR beta chains were more clonally expanded than other, equally common chains.

Amplification used 60 Vbeta primers and 13 Jbeta primers. Sequencing used immunoSEQ multiplex PCR; TCRdb keeps in-frame clones, though not all of them. The sample records nearly 65,000 clones, around 73% being singletons. This clone was counted between two and nine times. Its antigen is unknown. The receptor's source is a man in his fifties in good health and CMV-seronegative. Sequencing was performed on PBMCs.

The CDR3 DNA reads as TGTGCCAGCAGCTTGCGGGCAGATACGCAGTATTTT. This codes for CASSLRADTQYF. This chain connects TRBV5-4 to TRBJ2-3; D is unclear. Per germline, CDR1 SGHNT and CDR2 YYREEE (reference sequence). The length of the CDR3 is 12 residues. Trimming shortened V by 1 base and J by 4 bases, and 4 bases separated the two germline ends.